The present entry profiles one TCR beta chain with its context. This clone was seen once. It has no known antigen specificity. No much larger clonotype is one base removed from it; base qualities were not supplied. The data stem from a study of blood T cell repertoires in COVID-19 (dated by TCRdb to 2020 to 2021). Context from the whole study: Collaborator samples came from the United States, Italy and Spain and covered acute and convalescent phases of COVID-19. Samples came from the ongoing ImmuneRACE study (first 160 participants) plus 1,254 subjects from 6 global collaborators. The prospective study material was composed of cDNA or gDNA derived from T cells, B-cell-depleted T cells, or PBMCs. Where available, HLA class I and class II types were taken from metadata supplied by the sample provider and were not determined by assay-based typing. The repertoires were released in a freely available public database intended as a resource for research on the immune response to SARS-CoV-2. A de-identified subject ID, COVID-19 status, age in years and sex were almost always included in the sample metadata. Subjects who had been exposed to COVID-19, were actively infected with it, or had recovered from it provided the deeply sampled blood TCRbeta repertoires that made up the dataset. What the authors observed across the whole study: Clinical and demographic metadata were provided uncurated, with the amount varying by source and participant.

The immunoSEQ Assay, a bias-controlled multiplex PCR, was used to amplify TCRbeta CDR3 regions from genomic DNA. Concerning the study's data processing: The number of nucleated cells in each sample was estimated by amplification of reference gene primers within the assay. To quantify the absolute abundance of each unique TCRbeta CDR3 rearrangement, sequence reads were collapsed and filtered. For each sample, productive Simpson clonality was calculated as the square root of Simpson's diversity index over productive rearrangements. Imported from immuneACCESS, the table was reduced by TCRdb to in-frame sequences with V and J called. These copies leave out some clones; in studies compared against another copy, an unresolved V gene accounts for under half, and the cause of the remainder is not known. From that table come the V and J calls and clone size; the DNA was used to work out D and trimming. The table for this sample lists roughly 230,000 clones; 84% of them were counted only once. The biggest ten clones account for approximately 3.6% of the sample.

Participants in the prospective study were aged 18 to 89 years, lived in some 24 United States geographic areas, and enrolled through a virtual design. To assign participants to cohorts, the prospective study relied on clinical history that participants themselves reported in a screening survey and a study questionnaire. Recovered participants in ImmuneRACE Cohort 3 were defined by two consecutive negative NP/OP PCR tests, clearance by a healthcare professional, or resolution of symptoms. Each participant in the prospective study had whole blood, serum and a nasopharyngeal or oropharyngeal swab collected by mobile phlebotomists. Participants in the prospective study had the option to provide additional blood draws and questionnaires over a roughly 2-month period. Before DNA extraction, prospective study blood samples were shipped either frozen or at room temperature. Inclusive of the bounding cysteine and phenylalanine, the CDR3 is 13 residues long. Only CDR3 DNA remains: 39 bases, in frame from the first base. V has 7 bases trimmed and J has 6 bases trimmed; junction bases matching no gene number 6. CDR1 and CDR2 are drawn from the germline V gene (reference sequence): SGHKS, YYEKEE.

The rearranged chain carries TRBV5-5 and TRBJ2-2; 7 junctional bases match TRBD1. The source is a man in his forties or fifties who had recovered from COVID-19. Sequencing used PBMCs or T cells enriched from blood (not recorded which). For the CDR3, the sequence is CASSGGPAGELFF. The nucleotides are TGTGCCAGCTCAGGGGGACCGGCCGGGGAGCTGTTTTTT.